The rows below give T cell receptor beta chains drawn from one sample of a study of human T cells and chemical hapten exposure. TCRdb itself ran the RACE reads through MiXCR, one entry per CDR3 protein. There are 65,000 to 95,000 distinct CDR3 sequences in the sample; 8.5% to 10% occur only once, and 1.5% to 2% lies in the top ten. Material: whole blood. The receptors derive from a female donor in good health. Some clones in this sample may be carry-over from other donors' samples. Both conserved end residues are part of each CDR3. Only some rows state a clone size, as once, few, many or a class for expanded clones.

cdr3_length v_call clone_size cdr3_aa
12 TRBV6-2/TRBV6-3 . CASRTSSDTQYF
15 TRBV7-2 many CASSLASRAQSPLHF
14 TRBV11-1 few CASSLRLGGTEAFF
15 TRBV18 . CASSPPGTENYGYTF
16 TRBV6-5 few CASSRGTGGWKNTIYF
15 TRBV11-3 many CASSSGTSSGNTIYF
16 TRBV20-1 medium-sized CSARFSAGGPTDTQYF
13 TRBV5-4 few CASSLRGAYEQYF
16 TRBV2 few CASRNPLAGGRNEQFF
15 TRBV12-3/TRBV12-4 few CASSLPSGTGAGYTF
13 TRBV29-1 many CSVAHRGYTEAFF
16 TRBV24-1 few CATSDLAGQRADTQYF
14 TRBV27 few CASSIGSRNNEQFF
14 TRBV12-3/TRBV12-4 . CASSFRGNRVTQYF
16 TRBV29-1 few CSVEEWRTAGYNEQFF
15 TRBV20-1 many CSASPDRAGANVLTF
14 TRBV25-1 many CASSEGLRNSPLHF
14 TRBV25-1 many CASSPSGGANVLTF
18 TRBV7-2 few CASSLVWSSGGVTDTQYF
12 TRBV7-8 . CASSHTSYEQYF
16 TRBV5-6 . CASSRPTGAYNTEAFF
14 TRBV20-1 few CSAKHRGNGNTIYF
19 TRBV6-6 . CASAFPQRVGQRDNYGYTF
15 TRBV12-3/TRBV12-4 . CASSLRRGNTDTQYF
16 TRBV2 many CASSDRGRTGGEKLFF
12 TRBV12-3/TRBV12-4 many CASSTGNQPQHF
12 TRBV14 many CASSQGYTEAFF
12 TRBV14 . CASSQAVHGYTF